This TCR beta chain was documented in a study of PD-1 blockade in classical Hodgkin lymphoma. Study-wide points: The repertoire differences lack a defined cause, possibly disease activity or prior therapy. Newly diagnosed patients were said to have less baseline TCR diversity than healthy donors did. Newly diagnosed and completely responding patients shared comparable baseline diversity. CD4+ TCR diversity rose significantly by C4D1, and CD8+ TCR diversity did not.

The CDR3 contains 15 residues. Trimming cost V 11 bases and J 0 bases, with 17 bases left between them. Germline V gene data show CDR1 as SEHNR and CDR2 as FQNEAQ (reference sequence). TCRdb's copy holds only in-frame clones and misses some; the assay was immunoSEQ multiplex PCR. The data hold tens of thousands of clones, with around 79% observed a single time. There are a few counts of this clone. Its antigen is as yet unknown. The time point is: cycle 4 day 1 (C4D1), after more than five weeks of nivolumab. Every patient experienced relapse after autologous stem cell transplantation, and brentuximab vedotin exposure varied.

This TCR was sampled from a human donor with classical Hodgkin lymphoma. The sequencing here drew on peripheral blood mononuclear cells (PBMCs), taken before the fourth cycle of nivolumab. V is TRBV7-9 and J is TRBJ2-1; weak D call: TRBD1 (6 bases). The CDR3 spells CAGVAGVSSYNEQFF. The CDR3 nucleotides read TGTGCCGGGGTGGCAGGGGTTAGCTCCTACAATGAGCAGTTCTTC. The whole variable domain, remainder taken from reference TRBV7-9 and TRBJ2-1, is DTGVSQNPRHKITKRGQNVTFRCDPISEHNRLYWYRQTLGQGPEFLTYFQNEAQLEKSRLLSDRFSAERPKGSFSTLEIQRTEQGDSAMYLCAGVAGVSSYNEQFFGPGTRLTVL.